This T cell receptor (beta chain) was recorded in a study of cytomegalovirus exposure and HLA in healthy donors. Study-wide results and limits: Apparent HLA restriction characterized most CMV-associated TCR beta chains in a later analysis. Later on, an analysis showed TCR association rates differing by HLA locus, with DRB1 the most and HLA-C the fewest.

Regarding this clone: Its antigen is unidentified.

PCR was performed using 60 Vbeta and 13 Jbeta primers. Authors' data handling: As a later analysis found, there were approximately 80 million unique TCR beta chains, of which around 10 million were shared. Profiled with immunoSEQ multiplex PCR; TCRdb holds only in-frame clones, not every one. D and trimming come from the DNA, and the V and J calls and clone size come from that table. The sample records roughly 120,000 clones, about four fifths being singletons. Germline loops: CDR1 SSHAT, CDR2 FNYEAQ (reference sequence). The CDR3 has 15 residues. Deletions cut 1 base from V and 4 bases from J, with 10 bases between.

The clonotype originates from a man aged 25-40 years in good health and CMV-seropositive. The chain is built from TRBV7-7 and TRBJ2-2; D may be TRBD1 (6 bases). Sequenced material: PBMCs. The CDR3, as DNA: TGTGCCAGCAGCTTAGTGAAAGGGGGCACCGGGGAGCTGTTTTTT. It encodes CASSLVKGGTGELFF.